This TCR beta chain was documented in a study of T cell changes during pregnancy in multiple sclerosis. TCRdb's copy holds only in-frame clones and misses some; the assay was immunoSEQ multiplex PCR. The repertoire has 54,000 or so clones, around 95% of them found once; the top ten carry roughly 0.35%. Germline loops: CDR1 SGDLS, CDR2 YYNGEE. V lost 1 base, J lost 4 bases, and 5 bases lay in between. This CDR3 has 13 amino acids. This chain links TRBV9 with TRBJ2-2; D not resolved. Specimen: CD4+ T cells from peripheral blood mononuclear cells, collected before pregnancy. This sequence originates from a female donor with multiple sclerosis, enrolled in a pregnancy study. CDR3 residues: CASSVPVTGELFF. The CDR3 coding sequence is TGTGCCAGCAGCGTACCGGTCACCGGGGAGCTGTTTTTT.